This entry lists 8 T cell receptor beta chains sequenced from one sample in a study of CD4+ T cells in melanoma. TCRdb's copy holds only in-frame clones and misses some; the assay was immunoSEQ multiplex PCR. This sample has more than 12,000 clones, with roughly 63% found just once. Source material: cells from a culture (not recorded whether cultured in vitro). Every receptor here comes from a human donor with melanoma.

The chain links TRBV5-1 to TRBJ1-3; D uncertain. Germline CDR1 and CDR2: SGHRS and YFSETQ. V lost 4 bases, J lost 4 bases, and 12 bases lay in between. The CDR3 length is 14 residues. Here the CDR3 reads CASSDPGFGNTIYF. CDR3 in DNA: TGCGCCAGCAGCGATCCGGGATTCGGAAACACCATATATTTT.

This clone was seen a few times. This rearrangement joins TRBV7-9 to TRBJ2-2, with D perhaps matching TRBD1 (6 bases). Germline-derived CDR1 and CDR2 are SEHNR and FQNEAQ (reference sequence). This CDR3 is 14 amino acids long. Trimming cost V 8 bases and J 2 bases, with 12 bases left between them. CDR3 nucleotides: TGTGCCAGCTTCGGGACACAAAACACCGGGGAGCTGTTTTTT. This translates into CASFGTQNTGELFF.

The chain employs TRBV2 and TRBJ2-1; 12 bases align to TRBD1. CDR3 length: 14 residues. Germline CDR1 and CDR2: SNHLY and FYNNEI. V lost 8 bases and J lost 8; bases outside the gene matches: 7. CDR3 in amino acids: CASRRDRGPYEQFF. CDR3 nucleotide sequence: TGTGCCAGCCGCCGGGACAGGGGGCCCTATGAGCAGTTCTTC.

This sequence joins TRBV30 and TRBJ2-7; D might be TRBD1 (5 bases). Germline V gives CDR1 GTSNPN, CDR2 SVGIG (reference sequence). CDR3 length: 16 residues. V lost 3 bases, J lost 3 bases, and 21 bases lay in between. CDR3 coding DNA: TGTGCCTGGAGCTTCACAGGCGGTCTCCTAGTCTACGAGCAGTACTTC. It is translated as CAWSFTGGLLVYEQYF.

This clone was picked up a small number of times. The chain has TRBV11-2 and TRBJ1-2; no clear D gene. Trimming removed 3 bases from V and 0 bases from J, with 5 bases in between. This CDR3 has 13 amino acids. Looked up from germline, CDR1 is SGHAT and CDR2 is FQNNGV. CDR3 sequence (DNA): TGTGCCAGCAGCTTTTTGGCTAACTATGGCTACACCTTC. This sequence encodes CASSFLANYGYTF.

This clone was seen only once. This chain links TRBV30 with TRBJ1-1; D possibly corresponds to TRBD1 (6 bases). The ends were cut back, 8 bases at V and 4 bases at J, with 17 bases in the middle. The CDR3 extends over 13 amino acids. Germline V gives CDR1 GTSNPN, CDR2 SVGIG (reference sequence). CDR3 residues: CARRLTGTTEAFF. The DNA of the CDR3 is TGTGCCCGGCGACTAACAGGGACCACTGAAGCTTTCTTT.

CDR3 sequence (DNA): TGTGCCAGCAGTGAAGGGGACTACGAGCAGTACTTC. This translates into CASSEGDYEQYF. This chain connects TRBV6-1 to TRBJ2-7; D unclear. Trimming removed 1 base at V and 3 bases at J, with 4 bases between. There are 12 residues in the CDR3. The germline gives CDR1 MNHNS, CDR2 SASEGT.

The chain recombines TRBV6-1 with TRBJ1-2; D may be TRBD1 (6 bases). The CDR3 is made up of 14 amino acids. CDR1 is MNHNS and CDR2 is SASEGT in the germline V gene. With 6 bases removed from V and 0 bases from J, the gap between germline ends came to 11 bases. The CDR3 nucleotides are TGTGCCAGCAGAGAGGGGGGATCTAACTATGGCTACACCTTC. It specifies CASREGGSNYGYTF.